This entry is about one TCR beta chain. Antigen unknown. One junction end does not reproduce the germline sequence, and a read error may be involved. Germline assignment: CDR1 SSHAT and CDR2 FNYEAQ (reference sequence). The CDR3 covers 15 residues. The data originate from a study of cytotoxic CD8 clonotypes in ibrutinib-treated CLL. In the study overall: Average yields of 255,043 productive templates and tens of thousands of productive rearrangements characterized the samples.

Study results and caveats: Clonality grew at ibrutinib response; at progression, it decreased back toward baseline.

The protocol was immunoSEQ multiplex PCR, while the TCRdb copy is restricted to in-frame clones and leaves out a portion. The sample contains approximately 200,000 clones, over 60% of which appear only once. The source material was PBMCs, sampled after 24 months of ibrutinib treatment. This clonotype was obtained from a human donor with chronic lymphocytic leukemia. The chain combines TRBV7-7 with TRBJ2-3; D not certain. As DNA, the CDR3 is TGTGCTAGCAGCTTAGATTTGTCCTCGACAGATACGCAGTATTTT. It translates to CASSLDLSSTDTQYF.